This T cell receptor (beta chain) was sequenced during a study of blood T cell repertoires in COVID-19. Overall study: COVID-19 samples from acute and convalescent phases originated in the United States, Italy and Spain. Sources were T cells, B-cell-depleted T cells, or PBMCs; the material itself was cDNA or gDNA.

Per the study methods: Amplification from reference gene primers served as the basis for estimated nucleated cell counts. Clones were sequenced by immunoSEQ multiplex PCR, and TCRdb holds only the in-frame ones, with some missing. V and J calls and clone size follow that table, whereas D and trimming were derived from the DNA. This sample has 250,000 or so clones, with approximately 86% found just once. CDR1 and CDR2 (germline): SGHAT, FQNNGV. CDR3 length: 16 residues. J was trimmed by 2 bases and V by 5 bases; bases with no gene match: 7. The origin of this receptor is a man older than 75 with acute or convalescent COVID-19. The sample taken for sequencing was peripheral blood. The V gene is TRBV11-2, the J gene TRBJ2-3; TRBD1 matches 10 bases. The CDR3 nucleotides read TGTGCCAGCAGCGTTCGACAGGGGGCCTCCACAGATACGCAGTATTTT. It codes for CASSVRQGASTDTQYF.